This TCR beta chain was retrieved from a study of CD8 T cells in ankylosing spondylitis. Researchers built TCR beta libraries using quantitative 5'-RACE with molecular barcodes. TCRdb passed the 5' RACE reads through MiXCR, listing each CDR3 protein once. The sample consists of some 180,000 distinct CDR3 sequences, 15% to 20% of them appearing once. Study-wide results and caveats: Reportedly, matched ankylosing spondylitis synovial fluid was significantly enriched for disease-linked clones. For ankylosing spondylitis blood, a TCR beta motif of under 10 highly homologous variants appeared characteristic. Existing reports had already noted some motif variants in reactive arthritis synovial fluid and blood.

As concerns this clonotype: Its antigen is undetermined.

This TCR derives from a male donor aged 10-29 years with ankylosing spondylitis or in good health (not recorded which). The sample comprised blood, either unsorted or a sorted T cell fraction (not recorded which).

The CDR3 region is CASSSPGTTQNIQYF. CDR3 coding DNA: TGCGCCAGCAGTTCCCCCGGGACAACTCAAAACATTCAGTACTTC. The genes are TRBV5-1 and TRBJ2-4; TRBD1 might be the D (6 bases). The germline V gene has CDR1 SGHRS and CDR2 YFSETQ. Trimming left V 5 bases short and J 5 bases short, with 17 bases between. The CDR3 is made up of 15 amino acids.